This entry lists 10 T cell receptor beta chains sequenced from one sample in a study of CD8+ T cells in alopecia areata. Described treatment: oral pan-JAK inhibitor, 5-10 mg twice daily. Samples from alopecia areata patients were lesional scalp punch biopsies and peripheral blood. RNA extraction was followed by reverse transcription into cDNA, which acted as the sequencing template. Profiling relied on immunoSEQ multiplex PCR, and the TCRdb table lists in-frame clones only, not all of them. There are about 5,400 clones in the sample; around 69% occur only once, and 12% lies in the top ten. Here the sequenced sample was skin, taken at week 24, from a patient treated with tofacitinib. The receptors here all came from a human donor with alopecia areata.

The sample holds a few counts of this clone. The gene calls are TRBV6-1 and TRBJ1-5; 7 nucleotides match TRBD1. The germline V gene encodes CDR1 MNHNS and CDR2 SASEGT. V dropped 2 bases and J dropped 1; count of bases not matched to a gene: 5. The CDR3 runs 16 residues. The DNA of the CDR3 is TGTGCCAGCAGTGAATCCCCCAGGGGGAGCAATCAGCCCCAGCATTTT. Encoded protein: CASSESPRGSNQPQHF.

The rearrangement uses TRBV19 and TRBJ2-5; D may be TRBD1 or TRBD2 (5 bases each). This CDR3 spans 17 amino acids. Per the germline V gene, CDR1 is LNHDA and CDR2 is SQIVND (reference sequence). V was clipped by 4 bases and J by 2 bases, with 20 bases between them. The CDR3 region is CASSNFRGVVGQETQYF. The DNA for the CDR3 is TGTGCCAGTAGTAACTTTAGAGGGGTCGTGGGGCAAGAGACCCAGTACTTC.

The gene calls are TRBV9 and TRBJ2-3; the D gene is possibly TRBD1 (7 bases). Germline lookup yields CDR1 SGDLS and CDR2 YYNGEE. This CDR3 spans 15 amino acids. V shed 1 base and J shed 6 bases, with 15 bases lying between them. The CDR3 region is CASSVHQGGLDTQYF. In nucleotides, the CDR3 is TGTGCCAGCAGCGTACATCAGGGGGGCCTCGATACGCAGTATTTT.

The chain recombines TRBV6-5 with TRBJ2-3, with 8 positions matching TRBD2. The CDR3 contains 12 residues. V lost 6 bases to trimming and J lost 9 bases; unmatched junction nucleotides: 5. Germline values: CDR1 MNHEY, CDR2 SVGAGI. The CDR3 loop reads CASSPGGGTQYF. The CDR3 DNA follows: TGTGCCAGCAGCCCCGGGGGGGGAACGCAGTATTTT.

The rearrangement joins TRBV7-8 to TRBJ2-5; 8 bases agree with TRBD1. There are 16 residues in the CDR3. Germline assignment: CDR1 SGHVS and CDR2 FQNEAQ. V lost 4 bases to trimming and J lost 4 bases; unmatched junction nucleotides: 11. The CDR3 DNA reads TGTGCCAGCAGCTCCCAAACCGGACAGGGAGGAGAGACCCAGTACTTC. The encoded protein is CASSSQTGQGGETQYF. Based on the CDR3 plus reference TRBV7-8 and TRBJ2-5, the full variable domain is GAGVSQSPRYKVAKRGQDVALRCDPISGHVSLFWYQQALGQGPEFLTYFQNEAQLDKSGLPSDRFFAERPEGSVSTLKIQRTQQEDSAVYLCASSSQTGQGGETQYFGPGTRLLVL.

The rearrangement joins TRBV7-8 to TRBJ1-2; D might be TRBD1 (5 bases). The length of the CDR3 is 16 residues. The germline V gene encodes CDR1 SGHVS and CDR2 FQNEAQ. V lost 5 bases and J lost 4, with 20 bases in between. The CDR3 is CASSPRATGASYGYTF. In DNA form, the CDR3 reads TGTGCCAGCAGCCCCAGAGCAACCGGGGCCAGCTATGGCTACACCTTC.

The V gene is TRBV2, the J gene TRBJ2-1; D gene unclear. The germline V gene has CDR1 SNHLY and CDR2 FYNNEI. V shed 6 bases and J shed 0 bases, with 12 bases lying between them. The CDR3 covers 15 residues. In DNA, the CDR3 is TGTGCCAGCAGGCTCACACCGAGCTCCTACAATGAGCAGTTCTTC. This gives the protein CASRLTPSSYNEQFF. Using reference TRBV2 and TRBJ2-1 for the parts outside the CDR3, the full variable domain is EPEVTQTPSHQVTQMGQEVILRCVPISNHLYFYWYRQILGQKVEFLVSFYNNEISEKSEIFDDQFSVERPDGSNFTLKIRSTKLEDSAMYFCASRLTPSSYNEQFFGPGTRLTVL.

The J gene is TRBJ2-7, the V gene TRBV4-2; 10 bases fit TRBD1. Losses at the gene ends were 4 bases for V and 2 bases for J; bases not matched to a gene: 2. The germline gives CDR1 LGHNA, CDR2 YNFKEQ. The CDR3 spans 14 residues. Written as DNA, the CDR3 is TGTGCCAGCAGCCGGGACAGGGGACCCTACGAGCAGTACTTC. This gives the protein CASSRDRGPYEQYF.

V and J are TRBV14 and TRBJ1-1, with D tentatively TRBD1 (5 bases). Trimming removed 5 bases at V and 4 bases at J, with 20 bases between. The CDR3 runs to 16 residues. Germline V gives CDR1 SGHDN, CDR2 FVKESK. The CDR3 loop is CASSSRGPPGGTEAFF. DNA of the CDR3: TGTGCCAGCAGCTCCCGGGGCCCCCCAGGCGGCACTGAAGCTTTCTTT.

The chain is built from TRBV7-2 and TRBJ2-5; D gene unclear. The CDR3 totals 13 residues. V was pared by 2 bases and J by 5 bases, with 9 bases between. The germline gives CDR1 SGHTA, CDR2 FQGNSA. The CDR3 sequence: CASSLSPGETQYF. CDR3 bases: TGTGCCAGCAGCTTAAGTCCCGGGGAGACCCAGTACTTC.